The T cell receptor beta chain under discussion was sequenced for a study of shared clonotypes between healthy human individuals. Study background: Two female and a few male donors aged 18 to 49 were enrolled.

Every donor was a Caucasian adult from Nashville, Tennessee. In the original processing: Junction-only sequences without quality scores came from ImmunoSEQ, so filtering differed. The table came from immunoSEQ multiplex PCR; TCRdb's copy has only in-frame clones and leaves some out. V, J and clone size are those of that table, while D and trimming were read from the DNA. Of some 2.3 million clones detected, approximately 93% appear once; the ten largest clones hold 0.39%. Looked up from germline, CDR1 is MDHEN and CDR2 is SYDVKM. Trimming pared 4 bases from V and 0 bases from J, leaving 12 bases between. CDR3 size: 16 residues.

The rearrangement uses TRBV28 and TRBJ2-2; D is unclear. The receptor comes from a man aged 18 to 30 in good health. Some clones in this sample may be carry-over from other donors' samples. Sequences were obtained from naive CD4+ T cells from PBMCs. Subset defined: CD45RA+ positively selected. CDR3 in amino acids: CASSSQPPTNTGELFF. The CDR3 DNA reads as TGTGCCAGCAGTTCCCAGCCTCCAACGAACACCGGGGAGCTGTTTTTT.